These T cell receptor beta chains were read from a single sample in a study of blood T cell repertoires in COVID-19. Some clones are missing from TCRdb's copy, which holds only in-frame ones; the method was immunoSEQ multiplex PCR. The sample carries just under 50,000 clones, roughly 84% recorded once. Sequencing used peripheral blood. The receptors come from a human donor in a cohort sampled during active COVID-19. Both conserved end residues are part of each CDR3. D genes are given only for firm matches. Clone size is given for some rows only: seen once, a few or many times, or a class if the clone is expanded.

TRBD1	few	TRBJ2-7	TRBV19	TGTGCCAGTAGTATAGGAGACAGGGCCGAGCAGTACTTC	CASSIGDRAEQYF
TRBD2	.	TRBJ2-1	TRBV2	TGTGCCAGTTCCGGGACTAGCGGGAGGTTAGCCGGCAATGAGCAGTTCTTC	CASSGTSGRLAGNEQFF
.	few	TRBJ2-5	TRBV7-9	TGTGCCAGCAGCTTTGGACAGTACGCGAAAGAGACCCAGTACTTC	CASSFGQYAKETQYF
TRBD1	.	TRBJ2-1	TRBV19	TGTGCCAGTAGCAGGGACAGCCTAGACGTGCAGTTCTTC	CASSRDSLDVQFF
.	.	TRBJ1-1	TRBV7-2	TGTGCCAGCAGCTTTAAGGGGTTAGGCACTGAAGCTTTCTTT	CASSFKGLGTEAFF
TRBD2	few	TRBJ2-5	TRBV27	TGTGCCAGCAGGAGGACTAGCGGCAAGTCTGCTTACGGGGAGACCCAGTACTTC	CASRRTSGKSAYGETQYF
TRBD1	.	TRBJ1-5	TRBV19	TGTGCCAGTAGTGCGGACAGGGTCAATCAGCCCCAGCATTTT	CASSADRVNQPQHF
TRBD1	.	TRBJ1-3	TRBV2	TGTGCCAGCAGTGGAGTGGGTGGGACAGCTGGAAACACCATATATTTT	CASSGVGGTAGNTIYF
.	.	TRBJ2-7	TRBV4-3	TGCGCCAGCAGCCAAGTAAGGGGGTACGAGCAGTACTTC	CASSQVRGYEQYF
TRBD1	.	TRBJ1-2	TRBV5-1	TGCGCCAGCAGCCCCGAGGGGACAGGGGGCTATGGCTACACCTTC	CASSPEGTGGYGYTF
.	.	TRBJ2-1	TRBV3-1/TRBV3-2	TGTGCCAGCAGCCAGGCTAGCTCCTACAATGAGCAGTTCTTC	CASSQASSYNEQFF
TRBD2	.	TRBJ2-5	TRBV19	TGTGCCAGTAGTATAACGGGAGGGGGAGAGACCCAGTACTTC	CASSITGGGETQYF
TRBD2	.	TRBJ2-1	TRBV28	TGTGCCAGCAGTCCATCTAGCGGGAGTATGACTGAGCAGTTCTTC	CASSPSSGSMTEQFF
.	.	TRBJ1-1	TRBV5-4	TGTGCCAGCAGCCCCACAGCGAACACTGAAGCTTTCTTT	CASSPTANTEAFF
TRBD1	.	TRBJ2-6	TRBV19	TGTGCCAGTAGTGCTCATTGGCGACAGGGCCGGTCTGGGGCCAACGTCCTGACTTTC	CASSAHWRQGRSGANVLTF
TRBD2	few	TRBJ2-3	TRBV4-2	TGTGCCAGCAGCCAGGAAGCGGGAGGGCGGGCAGATACGCAGTATTTT	CASSQEAGGRADTQYF
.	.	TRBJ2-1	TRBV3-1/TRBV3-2	TGTGCCAGCAGCCAAGGTGCGGGACCCAAAAATGAGCAGTTCTTC	CASSQGAGPKNEQFF
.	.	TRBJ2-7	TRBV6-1	TGTGCCAGCAGTGAACGGTACGAGCAGTACTTC	CASSERYEQYF
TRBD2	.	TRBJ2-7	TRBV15	TGTGCCACCAGCAGAGTTACGGGAGGGCCGGTGGAGCAGTACTTC	CATSRVTGGPVEQYF
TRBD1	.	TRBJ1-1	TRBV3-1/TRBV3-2	TGTGCCAGCAGCCTCCGGGACAGGAACACTGAAGCTTTCTTT	CASSLRDRNTEAFF
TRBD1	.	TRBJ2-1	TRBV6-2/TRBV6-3	TGTGCCAGCAGTTTGTCCCGGGACAGGGGGAGATTGTACAATGAGCAGTTCTTC	CASSLSRDRGRLYNEQFF
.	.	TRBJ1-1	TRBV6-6	TGTGCCAGCAGTACTAGACAGGACACTGAAGCTTTCTTT	CASSTRQDTEAFF
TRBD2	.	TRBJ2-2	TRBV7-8	TGTGCCAGCACCTTGGGGTGGCGGGAGTCTAGCACCGGGGAGCTGTTTTTT	CASTLGWRESSTGELFF
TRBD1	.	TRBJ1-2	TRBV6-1	TGTGCCAGCAGTGAAATCGCGGGACAGTATGGCTACACCTTC	CASSEIAGQYGYTF
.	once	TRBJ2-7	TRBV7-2	TGTGCCAGCACCTTATCGGGGGGACAGGTCTACGAGCAGTACTTC	CASTLSGGQVYEQYF
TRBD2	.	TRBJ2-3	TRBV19	TGTGCCAGTAGGGGGAGGGTAGGGGAAGCAGATACGCAGTATTTT	CASRGRVGEADTQYF
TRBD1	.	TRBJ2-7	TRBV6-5	TGTGCCAGCAGAAGAACAGGGGGGTTTTACGAGCAGTACTTC	CASRRTGGFYEQYF
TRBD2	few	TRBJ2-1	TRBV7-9	TGTGCCAGCAGCCAAGGGACTAGCGGGAGTGGTCATGAGCAGTTCTTC	CASSQGTSGSGHEQFF
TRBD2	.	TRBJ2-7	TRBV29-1	TGCAGCGTTGGACTAGCGGGTGAGCAGTACTTC	CSVGLAGEQYF
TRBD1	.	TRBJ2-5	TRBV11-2	TGTGCCAGCAGCTTAGAACGAGATTTTACAGGGGGCGGAGAGACCCAGTACTTC	CASSLERDFTGGGETQYF
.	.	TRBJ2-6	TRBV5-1	TGCGCCAGCAGCCTGGATTCAGGCTCCGGGGCCAACGTCCTGACTTTC	CASSLDSGSGANVLTF
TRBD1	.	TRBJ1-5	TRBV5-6	TGTGCCAGCAGCCAGGGGGCTGGCAATCAGCCCCAGCATTTT	CASSQGAGNQPQHF
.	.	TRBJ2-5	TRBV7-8	TGTGCCAGCAGCTTGTTCGGGGGAGGAGAGACCCAGTACTTC	CASSLFGGGETQYF
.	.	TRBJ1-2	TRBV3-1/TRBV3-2	TGTGCCAGCAGCCAAGTAAATGGCTACACCTTC	CASSQVNGYTF
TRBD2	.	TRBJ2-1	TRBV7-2	TGTGCCAGCAGCTTCCCCTTAGCGGGAGGGCCCAAGAATGAGCAGTTCTTC	CASSFPLAGGPKNEQFF
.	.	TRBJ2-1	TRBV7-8	TGTGCCAGCAGCTCAGGACTAAACAAGTTCTTC	CASSSGLNKFF
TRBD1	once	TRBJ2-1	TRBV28	TGTGCCAGCAGAAGACAGGGTGGATACAATGAGCAGTTCTTC	CASRRQGGYNEQFF
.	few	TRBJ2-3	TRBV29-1	TGCAGCGTCGGTTGGGGGGATAGCACAGATACGCAGTATTTT	CSVGWGDSTDTQYF
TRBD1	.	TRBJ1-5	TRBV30	TGTGCCTGGGGTATTGGGACAGGTTCACAGCCCCAGCATTTT	CAWGIGTGSQPQHF
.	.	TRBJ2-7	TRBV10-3	TGTGCCATCAGTGATGTGGCAGGGCGCTCCTACGAGCAGTACTTC	CAISDVAGRSYEQYF
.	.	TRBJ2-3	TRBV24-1	TGTGCCACCAGTGATTTGAGGGCAGGGGTGGGCACAGATACGCAGTATTTT	CATSDLRAGVGTDTQYF
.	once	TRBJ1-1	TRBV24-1	TGTGCCACCAGTGGGGGGCGAGGGACTGAAGCTTTCTTT	CATSGGRGTEAFF
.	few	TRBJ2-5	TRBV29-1	TGCAGCGTTGAAGAACAGGTCCAAGAGACCCAGTACTTC	CSVEEQVQETQYF
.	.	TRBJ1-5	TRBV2	TGTGCCAGCACTAGGTATAGCAATCAGCCCCAGCATTTT	CASTRYSNQPQHF
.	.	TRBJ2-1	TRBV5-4	TGTGCCAGCAGCTTGGGTGGGGGCGTTAGCTCCTACAATGAGCAGTTCTTC	CASSLGGGVSSYNEQFF
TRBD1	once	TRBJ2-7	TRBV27	TGTGCCAGCAGTTTTGGGGCCGACAGGGGACCTACCTACGAGCAGTACTTC	CASSFGADRGPTYEQYF
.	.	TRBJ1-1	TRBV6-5	TGTGCCAGCAGTTACCAACCACAGGGGAACACTGAAGCTTTCTTT	CASSYQPQGNTEAFF
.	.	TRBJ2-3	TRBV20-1	TGCAGTGCTAGAGATCTTCATACGCAGTATTTT	CSARDLHTQYF
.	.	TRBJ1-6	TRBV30	TGTGCCTGGAGCCTGCAGGGTAATTCACCCCTCCACTTT	CAWSLQGNSPLHF
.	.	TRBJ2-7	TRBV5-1	TGCGCCAGCAGCTTAAACAACTACGAGCAGTACTTC	CASSLNNYEQYF